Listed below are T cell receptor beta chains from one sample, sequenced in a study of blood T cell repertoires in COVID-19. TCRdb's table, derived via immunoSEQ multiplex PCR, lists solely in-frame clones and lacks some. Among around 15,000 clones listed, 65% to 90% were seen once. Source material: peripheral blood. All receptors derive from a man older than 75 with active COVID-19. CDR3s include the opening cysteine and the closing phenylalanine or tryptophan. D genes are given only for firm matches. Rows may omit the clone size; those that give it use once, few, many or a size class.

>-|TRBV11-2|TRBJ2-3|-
TGTGCCAGCAGCTTCGGAGGGAGAGCAGATACGCAGTATTTT
CASSFGGRADTQYF
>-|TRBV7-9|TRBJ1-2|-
TGTGCCAGCACCAAAACAGGGCCAAGGGTCAACTATGGCTACACCTTC
CASTKTGPRVNYGYTF
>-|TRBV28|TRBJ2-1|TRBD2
TGTGCCAGCAGTTTATCCGGGACTAGCAAAAGGTACAATGAGCAGTTCTTC
CASSLSGTSKRYNEQFF
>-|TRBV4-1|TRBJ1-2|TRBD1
TGCGCCAGCAGCCCGACTACGACAGGGGGCTATGGCTACACCTTC
CASSPTTTGGYGYTF
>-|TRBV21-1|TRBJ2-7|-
TGTGCCAGCACCATTCGGGGACAAAGGGGACTAGCGGGCGCTCCCATCTACGAGCAGTACTTC
CASTIRGQRGLAGAPIYEQYF
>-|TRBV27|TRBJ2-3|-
TGTGCCAGCAGTTCCGGGAGCGGCACAGATACGCAGTATTTT
CASSSGSGTDTQYF
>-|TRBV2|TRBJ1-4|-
TGTGCCAGCAGTGAAGGTACAACTAATGAAAAACTGTTTTTT
CASSEGTTNEKLFF
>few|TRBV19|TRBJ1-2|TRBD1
TGTGCCAGTAGTTCTACACAGGGGGCGGAAGGCTACACCTTC
CASSSTQGAEGYTF
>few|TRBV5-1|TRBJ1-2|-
TGCGCCAGCAGCTACAAACAGGGATATGGCTACACCTTC
CASSYKQGYGYTF
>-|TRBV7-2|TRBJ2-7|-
TGTGCCAGCAGCCACCCACTAGCCGGAGGGAGCGAGCAGTACTTC
CASSHPLAGGSEQYF
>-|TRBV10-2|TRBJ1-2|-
TGCGCCAGCAGTGTGGGGCCGACGGCCAACTATGGCTACACCTTC
CASSVGPTANYGYTF
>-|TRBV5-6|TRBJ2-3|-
TGTGCCAGCAGCTTGGAAAAATCCGGCACAGATACGCAGTATTTT
CASSLEKSGTDTQYF
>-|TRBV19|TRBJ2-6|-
TGTGCCAGTAGTATGAGAAGCTCTGGGGCCAACGTCCTGACTTTC
CASSMRSSGANVLTF
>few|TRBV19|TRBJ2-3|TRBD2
TGTGCCAGTAGAGCCGGGACTAGCGGGAGAATCCAGTATGATACGCAGTATTTT
CASRAGTSGRIQYDTQYF
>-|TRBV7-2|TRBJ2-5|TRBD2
TGTGCCAGCAGCTCATACTTACCGACTAGCGGGTTGGGTGGGACCCAGTACTTC
CASSSYLPTSGLGGTQYF
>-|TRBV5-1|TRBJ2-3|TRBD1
TGCGCCAGCAGCTTGGAAGGACAGGGGACAGATACGCAGTATTTT
CASSLEGQGTDTQYF
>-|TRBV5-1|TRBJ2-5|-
TGCGCCAGCAGCTTTTCGTCCAAACTTCAAGAGACCCAGTACTTC
CASSFSSKLQETQYF
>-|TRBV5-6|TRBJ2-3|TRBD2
TGTGCCAGCAGCGCTAAGGGACTAGCGGGATACACAGATACGCAGTATTTT
CASSAKGLAGYTDTQYF
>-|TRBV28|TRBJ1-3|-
TGTGCCAGCAGTTACACAGGGGGAAACACCATATATTTT
CASSYTGGNTIYF
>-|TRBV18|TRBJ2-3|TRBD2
TGTGCCAGCTCACTGGGTAGCGGGAGAGGAGGCACAGATACGCAGTATTTT
CASSLGSGRGGTDTQYF
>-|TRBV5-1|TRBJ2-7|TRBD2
TGCGCCAGCAGCAAGACTAGCGGGAGTACGTACGAGCAGTACTTC
CASSKTSGSTYEQYF
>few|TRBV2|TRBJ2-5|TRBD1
TGTGCCAGCAGTGAGGGACAGGGGGCCCAAGAGACCCAGTACTTC
CASSEGQGAQETQYF
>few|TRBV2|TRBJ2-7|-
TGTGCCAGCAGCGCTACGTGGGGGGGGCTCGAGCAGTACTTC
CASSATWGGLEQYF
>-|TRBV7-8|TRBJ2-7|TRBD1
TGTGCCAGCAGCAGAACGGGACAGGGAATGGTCGAGCAGTACTTC
CASSRTGQGMVEQYF
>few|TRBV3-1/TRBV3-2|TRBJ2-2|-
TGTGCCAGCAGCCCTATGGTGAACACCGGGGAGCTGTTTTTT
CASSPMVNTGELFF
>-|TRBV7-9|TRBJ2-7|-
TGTGCCAGCAGCTTATCCTTCTACGAGCAGTACTTC
CASSLSFYEQYF
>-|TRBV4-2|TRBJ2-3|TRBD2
TGTGCCAGCAGCCACGAATGGGGACTAGCGGGTGAGGATACGCAGTATTTT
CASSHEWGLAGEDTQYF
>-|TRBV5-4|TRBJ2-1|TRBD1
TGTGCCAGCAGCGCGGGACAGGTCCGGCACCATGAGCAGTTCTTC
CASSAGQVRHHEQFF
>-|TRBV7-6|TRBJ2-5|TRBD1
TGTGCCAGCAGCTTGGACAGGGGAGAGACCCAGTACTTC
CASSLDRGETQYF
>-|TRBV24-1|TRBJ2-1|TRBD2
TGTGCCACCAGTGATCGGACTAGCGGGAGCCTTTACAATGAGCAGTTCTTC
CATSDRTSGSLYNEQFF
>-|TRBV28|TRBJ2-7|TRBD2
TGTGCCAGCAGTGGGCATCGGCGGGAGGGTAGGAGCTCCTACGAGCAGTACTTC
CASSGHRREGRSSYEQYF
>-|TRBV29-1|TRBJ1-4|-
TGCAGCGCCGCCGGGACATTTAATGAAAAACTGTTTTTT
CSAAGTFNEKLFF
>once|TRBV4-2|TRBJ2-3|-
TGTGCCAGCAGCCAAGACAGTTTTAGCCCAGATACGCAGTATTTT
CASSQDSFSPDTQYF
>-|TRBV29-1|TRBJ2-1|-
TGCAGCGTTGACCTAACTCATAATGAGCAGTTCTTC
CSVDLTHNEQFF
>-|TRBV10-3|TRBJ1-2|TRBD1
TGTGCCATCAGTGAGTCGACAGGGGCGATGAACTATGGCTACACCTTC
CAISESTGAMNYGYTF
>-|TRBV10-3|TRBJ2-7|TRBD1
TGTGCCATCAGTTGGACAGGGGGCGGTGAGCAGTACTTC
CAISWTGGGEQYF
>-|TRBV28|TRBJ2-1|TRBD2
TGTGCCAGCAGTCCCCCCCCTAGCGGGAGGGGCAATGAGCAGTTCTTC
CASSPPPSGRGNEQFF
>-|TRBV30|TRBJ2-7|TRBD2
TGTGCCGTCTCAATCTGGGGACTAGCCGAGAGCTCCTACGAGCAGTACTTC
CAVSIWGLAESSYEQYF
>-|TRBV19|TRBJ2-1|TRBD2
TGTGCCAGTAGCTCCCATGGGCTAGCGGGATCCAATGAGCAGTTCTTC
CASSSHGLAGSNEQFF
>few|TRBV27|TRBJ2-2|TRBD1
TGTGCCAGCAGTTTAGAGGCGACAGGGCCCGGGGAGCTGTTTTTT
CASSLEATGPGELFF